The sequence of this TCR beta chain was determined in a study of T cells in tuberculosis. The wider study: T cells were selected with CD1B tetramers loaded with glucose monomycolate. Findings and caveats of the study: T cells binding CD1B-GMM tetramer weakly possibly escaped the sort.

The table came from immunoSEQ multiplex PCR; TCRdb's copy has only in-frame clones and leaves some out. The table lists tens of thousands of clones, 81% of them singletons. The CDR3 covers 16 residues. Germline CDR1 LNHNV, CDR2 YYDKDF (reference sequence). Cells were sorted from thawed PBMC rested overnight and stained with GMM-loaded CD1B tetramer, viability dye and anti-CD3. The CD1B tetramers carried C32 glucose monomycolate purified from Rhodococcus equi. CD14-expressing monocytes were removed from PBMC before cryopreservation and sorting. V gene TRBV15 combines with J gene TRBJ2-5; D unresolved. The closer fit of TRBJ2-7 to the DNA end suggests the J call may be wrong. The sequenced sample consisted of CD1b-GMM tetramer-negative cells sorted from PBMCs. The source of this sequence is an adult woman with latent tuberculosis. CDR3 nucleotide sequence: TGTGCCACCAGCAGAGATGGAGTTGTAGGAATCGACGAGCAGTACTTC. This translates into CATSRDGVVGIDEQYF.